This T cell receptor beta chain comes out of a study of technical replicates of blood from a handful of donors. Germline lookup yields CDR1 MNHEY and CDR2 SMNVEV (reference sequence). The CDR3 sequence is 15 residues long. Trimming left V 4 bases short and J 0 bases short, with 7 bases between. Using immunoSEQ multiplex PCR, the repertoire was profiled, and TCRdb retains in-frame clones only, with some absent. The data contain nearly 80,000 clones, around 96% of them seen just once; the ten biggest clones take up approximately 0.3%. The chain combines TRBV27 with TRBJ2-6; D uncertain. The specimen was T cells isolated from PBMCs. The clonotype comes from a human donor in good health. The CDR3 protein is CASSSPSSGANVLTF. CDR3 in DNA: TGTGCCAGCAGTTCTCCGAGCTCTGGGGCCAACGTCCTGACTTTC.